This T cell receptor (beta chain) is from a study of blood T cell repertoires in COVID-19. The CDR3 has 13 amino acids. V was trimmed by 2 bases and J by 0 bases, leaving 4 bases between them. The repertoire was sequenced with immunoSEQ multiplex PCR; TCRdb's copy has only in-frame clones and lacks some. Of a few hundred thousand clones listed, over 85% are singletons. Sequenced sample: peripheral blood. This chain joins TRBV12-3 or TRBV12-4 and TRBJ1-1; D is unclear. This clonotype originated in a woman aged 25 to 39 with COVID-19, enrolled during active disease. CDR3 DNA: TGTGCCAGCAGTTTACTTATGAACACTGAAGCTTTCTTT. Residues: CASSLLMNTEAFF.